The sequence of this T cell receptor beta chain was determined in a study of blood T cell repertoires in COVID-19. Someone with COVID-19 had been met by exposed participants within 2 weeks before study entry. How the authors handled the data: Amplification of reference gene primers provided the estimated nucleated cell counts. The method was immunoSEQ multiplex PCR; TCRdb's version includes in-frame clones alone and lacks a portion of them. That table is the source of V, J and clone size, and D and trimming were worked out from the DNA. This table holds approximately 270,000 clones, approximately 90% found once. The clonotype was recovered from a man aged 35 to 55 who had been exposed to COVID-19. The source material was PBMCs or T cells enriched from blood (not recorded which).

CDR3 in DNA: TGTGCCAGCAGCTTAGCCCAGACAAGCGGGGTTACGAACGAGCAGTACTTC. This gives the protein CASSLAQTSGVTNEQYF. The chain uses TRBV7-6 and TRBJ2-7; TRBD2 matches 7 bases. V shed 0 bases and J 5 bases; nucleotides not matched to a gene: 13. The CDR3 is 17 residues long. In germline, CDR1 is SGHVS, CDR2 FNYEAQ.